One sample yielded the 9 T cell receptor beta chains listed below, sequenced in a study of T cell responses to AZD1222 COVID-19 vaccine. This table comes from immunoSEQ multiplex PCR, and its TCRdb copy is limited to in-frame clones, with some not included. This table holds about 120,000 clones, approximately 85% found once. The material was peripheral blood, obtained on day 0 of AZD1222 vaccination. The receptors derive from an adult in good health.

The chain links TRBV4-1 to TRBJ2-3, with TRBD2 matching over 7 bases. Trimming cost V 4 bases and J 0 bases; bases outside gene matches: 10. Per germline, CDR1 MGHRA and CDR2 YSYEKL. The CDR3 totals 17 residues. CDR3: CASSPEALAESTDTQYF. As DNA, the CDR3 is TGCGCCAGCAGCCCAGAGGCGCTAGCGGAAAGCACAGATACGCAGTATTTT.

This clone was picked up many times. The chain recombines TRBV11-3 with TRBJ1-3, with D hard to call. V lost 5 bases, J lost 4 bases, and 6 bases lay in between. CDR1 SGHNT and CDR2 YENEEA come from the germline V gene. The CDR3 length is 12 residues. CDR3 sequence: CASSRWGNTIYF. The CDR3 DNA reads as TGTGCCAGCAGCCGATGGGGAAACACCATATATTTT.

V is TRBV2 and J is TRBJ2-1, with D maybe TRBD2 (6 bases). V was trimmed by 6 bases and J by 5 bases, leaving 14 bases between them. The CDR3 has 14 amino acids. Looked up from germline, CDR1 is SNHLY and CDR2 is FYNNEI. CDR3 coding DNA: TGTGCCAGCAGAAGGGACTTACCCGACAATGAGCAGTTCTTC. This codes for CASRRDLPDNEQFF.

In its sample, this clone was seen once. The rearrangement links TRBV27 to TRBJ1-1; TRBD1 is a possible D gene (5 bases). CDR1 is MNHEY, CDR2 SMNVEV, per germline (reference sequence). This CDR3 contains 13 residues. Trimming left V 7 bases short and J 0 bases short, with 9 bases between. The chain's CDR3 is CASMGDLNTEAFF. The CDR3 nucleotides are TGTGCCAGCATGGGGGATTTGAACACTGAAGCTTTCTTT.

The chain is built from TRBV7-2 and TRBJ1-1, with 7 bases fitting TRBD1. V shed 5 bases, J shed 4 bases, and the junction held 10 bases outside the gene matches. CDR1 and CDR2 from the germline V gene are SGHTA and FQGNSA. This CDR3 spans 15 amino acids. The CDR3 nucleotides read TGTGCCAGCAGCGCTCAACAGGGGCTGGGCACTGAAGCTTTCTTT. Protein: CASSAQQGLGTEAFF.

This clone was picked up a small number of times. The chain links TRBV7-2 to TRBJ1-1; D ambiguous. V was shortened by 2 bases and J by 1 base, with 11 bases between the two germline ends. Germline-derived CDR1 and CDR2 are SGHTA and FQGNSA. The CDR3 runs 15 residues. The CDR3 spells CASSLTTGRNTEAFF. The CDR3 bases are TGTGCCAGCAGCTTAACGACCGGACGGAACACTGAAGCTTTCTTT. Drawing the rest from reference TRBV7-2 and TRBJ1-1, the complete variable domain is GAGVSQSPSNKVTEKGKDVELRCDPISGHTALYWYRQSLGQGLEFLIYFQGNSAPDKSGLPSDRFSAERTGGSVSTLTIQRTQQEDSAVYLCASSLTTGRNTEAFFGQGTRLTVV.

The genes are TRBV4-3 and TRBJ2-4; D not certain. Deletions cut 0 bases from V and 2 bases from J, with 8 bases between. This CDR3 is built from 15 residues. Germline CDR1 LGHNA, CDR2 YSLEER. CDR3 loop: CASSQDRLTKNIQYF. For the CDR3, the DNA is TGCGCCAGCAGCCAAGATCGGCTAACCAAAAACATTCAGTACTTC.

This clone was counted once. This sequence joins TRBV2 and TRBJ2-7; no clear D gene. CDR3 length equals 12 residues. V gave up 6 bases and J gave up 2 bases, with 8 bases separating them. Germline-derived CDR1 and CDR2 are SNHLY and FYNNEI. CDR3 residues: CASRLSPYEQYF. The CDR3, as DNA: TGTGCCAGCAGGCTAAGCCCCTACGAGCAGTACTTC.

The chain carries TRBV9 and TRBJ2-5, with D possibly TRBD2 on 5 matching bases. V was cut by 4 bases and J by 5 bases, with 12 bases left in between. The CDR3 runs 13 residues. In germline, CDR1 is SGDLS, CDR2 YYNGEE. The CDR3 coding sequence is TGTGCCAGCAGCCCCCCGGGGAGCGAGACCCAGTACTTC. Its translation: CASSPPGSETQYF.